The next 11 T cell receptor beta chains were all read from a single sample in a study of T cell responses to AZD1222 COVID-19 vaccine. The data were produced by immunoSEQ multiplex PCR, yet TCRdb's version contains in-frame clones alone and is incomplete. The sample includes more than 80,000 clones, roughly 91% seen only once; the top ten take roughly 8%. Sequencing was performed on peripheral blood, taken 28 days after the second AZD1222 dose. The receptor source for this set is an adult who received the AZD1222 COVID-19 vaccine.

The V gene is TRBV9, the J gene TRBJ1-1; no firm D call. Germline values: CDR1 SGDLS, CDR2 YYNGEE. The CDR3 spans 15 residues. The V gene lost 3 bases and the J gene lost 4 bases, with 16 bases spanning the gap. The CDR3 DNA is TGTGCCAGCAGCGAGAGGGCCTCGGGTTTCACTGAAGCTTTCTTT. It encodes CASSERASGFTEAFF.

This clone was counted a few times. The chain recombines TRBV13 with TRBJ1-1; 7 bases align to TRBD1. Looked up from germline, CDR1 is PRHDT and CDR2 is FYEKMQ (reference sequence). The CDR3 is 17 amino acids. The V segment lost 1 base and the J segment 0 bases; nucleotides outside the gene matches: 8. The chain's CDR3 is CASSLAPRTGLNTEAFF. The CDR3 region has the DNA TGTGCCAGCAGCTTAGCTCCCCGGACAGGTTTGAACACTGAAGCTTTCTTT.

The chain recombines TRBV11-1 with TRBJ2-7, with D unresolved. The V and J ends lost 0 bases and 2 bases respectively, with 11 bases between them. Germline values: CDR1 SGHAT, CDR2 FQDESV (reference sequence). The CDR3 consists of 15 residues. The DNA of the CDR3 is TGTGCCAGCAGCTTAGCAGGGATGATCGCCTACGAGCAGTACTTC. This translates into CASSLAGMIAYEQYF. The full variable domain, completed using reference TRBV11-1 and TRBJ2-7, is EAEVAQSPRYKITEKSQAVAFWCDPISGHATLYWYRQILGQGPELLVQFQDESVVDDSQLPKDRFSAERLKGVDSTLKIQPAELGDSAMYLCASSLAGMIAYEQYFGPGTRLTVT.

The chain joins TRBV18 to TRBJ1-6; 7 nucleotides align to TRBD1. Germline CDR1 is KGHSH and CDR2 is LQKENI. With V trimmed by 3 bases and J by 11 bases, 13 bases remained unmatched. CDR3 length: 16 amino acids. The CDR3 is CASSPNQGGSGTPLHF. The CDR3 coding sequence is TGTGCCAGCTCACCCAACCAAGGGGGCTCGGGGACACCCCTCCACTTT.

The V call is TRBV11-2, the J call TRBJ1-6; no definite D call. The germline CDR1 and CDR2 sequences are SGHAT and FQNNGV. The CDR3 is 15 residues long. Between the trimmed V and J ends, which lost 1 base and 9 bases, there was a span of 13 bases. The CDR3 DNA reads as TGTGCCAGCAGCTTAGGGACTTATGCAGGTTCACCCCTCCACTTT. Translating it yields CASSLGTYAGSPLHF.

The chain couples TRBV7-2 to TRBJ1-1; 7 bases match TRBD1. V was clipped by 5 bases and J by 8 bases; unmatched bases: 14. This CDR3 comprises 15 residues. Per germline, CDR1 SGHTA and CDR2 FQGNSA. CDR3 nucleotide sequence: TGTGCCAGCAGCCTGCGACAGGGATGGTTATCCGAAGCTTTCTTT. Protein: CASSLRQGWLSEAFF.

V is TRBV7-3 and J is TRBJ2-3; 8 positions agree with TRBD2. The V and J ends lost 5 bases and 3 bases, in that order; junction bases with no gene match: 7. CDR3 length: 15 residues. CDR1 is SGHTA, CDR2 FQGTGA, per germline. CDR3 residues: CASSLTSGPTDTQYF. The CDR3 DNA reads TGTGCCAGCAGCCTCACTAGCGGACCAACAGATACGCAGTATTTT.

This chain links TRBV4-3 with TRBJ2-2, with TRBD2 as a possible D gene (5 bases). This CDR3 contains 15 residues. V gave up 1 base and J gave up 6 bases, with 12 bases separating them. Germline V gene lookup returns CDR1 LGHNA and CDR2 YSLEER. The CDR3: CASSQGGMFPGELFF. CDR3 nucleotide sequence: TGCGCCAGCAGCCAAGGAGGGATGTTTCCCGGGGAGCTGTTTTTT.

The genes are TRBV5-4 and TRBJ2-7; 12 bases agree with TRBD2. The V gene end was trimmed by 3 bases and the J gene end by 2 bases; junction bases not matched to a gene: 3. From germline, CDR1 is SGHNT and CDR2 YYREEE (reference sequence). CDR3 length: 15 amino acids. CDR3 DNA: TGTGCCAGCAGCTCCCGGACTAGCGGGACCTACGAGCAGTACTTC. Translation gives CASSSRTSGTYEQYF.

V is TRBV7-2 and J is TRBJ2-7; 12 bases are shared with TRBD2. The length of the CDR3 is 17 residues. J lost 7 bases, V lost 2 bases, and 12 bases had no gene match. CDR1 and CDR2 (germline): SGHTA, FQGNSA. CDR3 in DNA: TGTGCCAGCAGCTTAAGATCCCTAGCGGGGGGGCCAGGTGAGCAGTACTTC. Protein product: CASSLRSLAGGPGEQYF.

In its sample, this clone was seen once. The chain links TRBV18 to TRBJ2-5; D remains ambiguous. The germline V gene encodes CDR1 KGHSH and CDR2 LQKENI. This CDR3 is built from 12 residues. The V and J ends lost 6 bases and 5 bases respectively, with 10 bases between them. For the CDR3, the DNA is TGTGCCAGCTCCCCCGTGAGGGAGACCCAGTACTTC. It codes for CASSPVRETQYF.